Presented here are 14 T cell receptor beta chains from one specimen sequenced in a study of T cell responses to AZD1222 COVID-19 vaccine (dated by TCRdb to about 2021). Library method: the immunoSEQ multiplex PCR assay. TCRdb limited this immuneACCESS table to in-frame rearrangements with V and J called. A share of clones is missing; checked studies link under half to unresolved V genes, and the rest is unexplained. Across this sample there are about 140,000 clones, with about 90% seen only once. Clones ranked in the top ten supply roughly 7.5% of the sample. Interpreted using the paper, the time point label stands for: about 28 days (+/-7) after the second vaccine dose. This specimen's treatment or condition label, interpreted: meningococcal conjugate vaccine given as trial control. The specimen was peripheral blood, collected 28 days after the second dose of the MenACWY control vaccine. These TCRs come from an adult who received the MenACWY meningococcal vaccine as a control.

The chain employs TRBV6-1 and TRBJ1-2; 9 nucleotides match TRBD1. The V gene end was trimmed by 3 bases and the J gene end by 8 bases; junction bases not matched to a gene: 4. CDR1 and CDR2 from the germline V gene are MNHNS and SASEGT. CDR3 length: 13 residues. The CDR3 is CASSETGGHGYTF. DNA of the CDR3: TGTGCCAGCAGTGAGACAGGGGGGCACGGCTACACCTTC.

The chain employs TRBV5-5 and TRBJ1-4; D is possibly TRBD1 (6 bases). The CDR3 is 14 residues long. V lost 0 bases to trimming and J lost 8 bases, with 11 bases between them. The germline V gene encodes CDR1 SGHKS and CDR2 YYEKEE (reference sequence). CDR3 sequence (DNA): TGTGCCAGCAGCTTGGCAGGGGTCGGGGAAAAACTGTTTTTT. As protein: CASSLAGVGEKLFF.

Written as DNA, the CDR3 is TGTGCCAGTCCTGCCGGCTGCCAAGAGACCCAGTACTTC. This translates into CASPAGCQETQYF. This chain connects TRBV28 to TRBJ2-5; the D is unclear. The V end was cut by 9 bases, the J end by 1 base, with 12 bases between. The germline V gene has CDR1 MDHEN and CDR2 SYDVKM. This CDR3 is 13 amino acids long.

In the case of this clone: The sample contains more than one DNA sequence encoding this CDR3. The CDR3 DNA reads as TGTGCCAGCAGTCCTACGGGGACAGGGGAATACGAGCAGTACTTC. Amino acid sequence: CASSPTGTGEYEQYF. The chain uses TRBV7-2 and TRBJ2-7, with 10 bases that match TRBD1. This CDR3 is 15 amino acids long. Germline CDR1 reads SGHTA; CDR2 reads FQGNSA. V shed 6 bases, J shed 4 bases, and the junction held 9 bases outside the gene matches.

The CDR3 nucleotides are TGTGCCAGCAGCCAAGGGGAAGGGCATGGCTACACCTTC. It is translated as CASSQGEGHGYTF. The rearrangement links TRBV3-1 (or the pseudogene TRBV3-2) to TRBJ1-2; D uncertain. Germline loops: CDR1 LGHDT, CDR2 YNNKEL (reference sequence). The CDR3 extends over 13 amino acids. Trimming cost V 1 base and J 6 bases, with 9 bases left between them.

The chain's CDR3 is CASRGQETQYF. CDR3 nucleotides: TGTGCCAGTAGGGGCCAAGAGACCCAGTACTTC. V is TRBV19 and J is TRBJ2-5; D is ambiguous. Germline V CDR1 and CDR2: LNHDA, SQIVND (reference sequence). Trimming stripped 6 bases from V and 1 base from J, with 3 bases between. CDR3 length equals 11 residues. The full variable domain, with the rest looked up from reference TRBV19 and TRBJ2-5, is DGGITQSPKYLFRKEGQNVTLSCEQNLNHDAMYWYRQDPGQGLRLIYYSQIVNDFQKGDIAEGYSVSREKKESFPLTVTSAQKNPTAFYLCASRGQETQYFGPGTRLLVL.

This clone is a singleton in its sample. This rearrangement joins TRBV28 to TRBJ1-5, with 9 nucleotides matching TRBD1. In germline, CDR1 is MDHEN, CDR2 SYDVKM. Trimming cost V 3 bases and J 4 bases; bases outside gene matches: 7. CDR3 length equals 16 residues. CDR3 sequence (DNA): TGTGCCAGCAGTTTTTTATTGACAGGGGGGAATCAGCCCCAGCATTTT. It specifies CASSFLLTGGNQPQHF. Combining the CDR3 with reference TRBV28 and TRBJ1-5 gives the whole variable domain DVKVTQSSRYLVKRTGEKVFLECVQDMDHENMFWYRQDPGLGLRLIYFSYDVKMKEKGDIPEGYSVSREKKERFSLILESASTNQTSMYLCASSFLLTGGNQPQHFGDGTRLSIL.

The chain has TRBV29-1 and TRBJ2-1, with D maybe TRBD2 (6 bases). The CDR3 length is 11 residues. From germline, CDR1 is SQVTM and CDR2 ANQGSEA. The V gene lost 5 bases and the J gene lost 7 bases, with 9 bases spanning the gap. This CDR3 reads CSVYGGNEQFF. The CDR3 nucleotides are TGCAGCGTTTATGGGGGGAATGAGCAGTTCTTC.

The chain has TRBV24-1 and TRBJ2-1, with TRBD2 matching over 9 bases. The ends lost 5 bases at V and 3 bases at J; junction bases unmatched: 4. This CDR3 is 15 amino acids long. Per germline, CDR1 KGHDR and CDR2 SFDVKD. The CDR3 DNA is TGTGCCACCAGTGCCGAGCGGGGGGACTACAATGAGCAGTTCTTC. Its protein product is CATSAERGDYNEQFF.

This sequence joins TRBV5-8 and TRBJ2-3; D is uncertain. Germline V gene sequence: CDR1 SGHTS, CDR2 YDEGEE. The V and J ends lost 0 bases and 2 bases respectively, with 10 bases between them. The CDR3 contains 15 residues. Here the CDR3 DNA reads TGTGCCAGCAGCTTGGGTATCTTTTCCACAGATACGCAGTATTTT. This sequence encodes CASSLGIFSTDTQYF. The variable domain in full, completed from reference TRBV5-8 and TRBJ2-3, reads EAGVTQSPTHLIKTRGQQATLRCSPISGHTSVYWYQQALGLGLQFLLWYDEGEERNRGNFPPRFSGRQFPNYSSELNVNALELEDSALYLCASSLGIFSTDTQYFGPGTRLTVL.

The chain is built from TRBV29-1 and TRBJ1-1; 8 nucleotides align to TRBD1. The CDR3 extends over 13 amino acids. CDR1 SQVTM and CDR2 ANQGSEA come from the germline V gene. V lost 6 bases, J lost 0 bases, and 3 bases stayed unmatched. The DNA for the CDR3 is TGCAGCGTCTTACAGGGGGTGAACACTGAAGCTTTCTTT. Translated: CSVLQGVNTEAFF. The entire variable domain, with the rest obtained from reference TRBV29-1 and TRBJ1-1, is as follows: SAVISQKPSRDICQRGTSLTIQCQVDSQVTMMFWYRQQPGQSLTLIATANQGSEATYESGFVIDKFPISRPNLTFSTLTVSNMSPEDSSIYLCSVLQGVNTEAFFGQGTRLTVV.

The rearrangement uses TRBV2 and TRBJ2-5; D gene unclear. Germline V gene data show CDR1 as SNHLY and CDR2 as FYNNEI. V was trimmed by 2 bases and J by 7 bases, leaving 14 bases between them. CDR3 length: 14 residues. DNA of the CDR3: TGTGCCAGCAGTGAACTCTCCGACGAAGGGACCCAGTACTTC. Protein product: CASSELSDEGTQYF.

The chain has TRBV19 and TRBJ2-6; possible D gene TRBD1, 6 bases. CDR1 is LNHDA and CDR2 is SQIVND in the germline V gene (reference sequence). V was trimmed by 0 bases and J by 0 bases, leaving 18 bases between them. This CDR3 is 20 amino acids long. The CDR3 nucleotides are TGTGCCAGTAGTATAGAGTTATGGGGGCTTCAGATCTCTGGGGCCAACGTCCTGACTTTC. Residues: CASSIELWGLQISGANVLTF.

The chain carries TRBV6-2 or TRBV6-3 and TRBJ2-2; D may match TRBD1 or TRBD2 (5 bases each). V lost 0 bases, J lost 1 base, and 9 bases lay in between. The CDR3 covers 16 residues. Germline V gene data show CDR1 as MNHEY and CDR2 as SVGEGT. This chain's CDR3 is CASSYSGVLNTGELFF. The DNA for the CDR3 is TGTGCCAGCAGTTACTCGGGGGTCCTGAACACCGGGGAGCTGTTTTTT.